The rows below give T cell receptor beta chains drawn from one sample of a study of blood T cells in healthy people across ages. Via MiXCR, TCRdb re-called the 5' RACE reads, giving one row per CDR3 protein. The sample includes about 1.1 million distinct CDR3 sequences, under 40% of them seen just once. The sequenced sample was blood. Every receptor here comes from a man younger than 35 in good health. CDR3s include the opening cysteine and the closing phenylalanine or tryptophan.

>TRBV5-1
CASSLVGGPYNKQFF
>TRBV20-1
CSARSLAGSEQFF
>TRBV7-9
CASSSRQGISYNEQFF
>TRBV12-3/TRBV12-4
CASSFGFDTGTQYF
>TRBV5-5
CASSPHGVLGTEAFF
>TRBV15
CATSGRFQETQYF
>TRBV20-1
CSARDRGGLRGFFSNQPQHF
>TRBV4-3
CASSRDTASGGPNEQFF
>TRBV9
CASSVESSSGEQYF
>TRBV2
CASRQTGNTEAFF
>TRBV6-5
CASSYGEDSMNTEAFF
>TRBV4-3
CASSQDQRGGYEQFF
>TRBV20-1
CSAPPGKTEAFF
>TRBV27
CASSLRDRVINEQFF
>TRBV12-3/TRBV12-4
CASSPPGGAFYGYTF
>TRBV6-5
CASSYGREANYGYTF
>TRBV11-2
CASSLAHGQLYEQYF
>TRBV6-6
CASRVTLGTGRSYEQFF
>TRBV4-1
CASSQEGQQETQYF
>TRBV7-2
CASSLGGVNGYTF
>TRBV4-2
CASSQDRTPYGYTF
>TRBV20-1
CSARSYMEKLFF
>TRBV28
CASSLSPGEQYF
>TRBV9
CASSVGSSYNEQFF
>TRBV10-3
CAISGGVDNYGYTF
>TRBV5-1
CASSLVARTDEQFF
>TRBV4-3
CASSQDPRTDAFF
>TRBV2
CASGETGRTEAFF
>TRBV9
CASSVDPGRGEQYF
>TRBV4-3
CASSQDYRVTGELFF
>TRBV4-1
CASSLGATTDTQYF
>TRBV2
CASSEAGRGYEQYF
>TRBV29-1
CSVDEDIPQETQYF
>TRBV7-3
CASSPQGAGGQYNEQFF
>TRBV7-9
CASSLGGGKNTEAFF
>TRBV4-2
CASSRTGVSLNTEAFF
>TRBV7-3
CASRGVTDEQYF